This TCR beta chain was retrieved from a study of T cells after yellow fever vaccination. Study-wide points: A faster peak, day 5 versus 15, was reached by the weaker secondary response. Some clonotypes were seen in both the CD4 and the CD8 compartments. These made up a small share and likely arose from convergent recombination.

Each CDR3 protein gets one entry after TCRdb re-called the 5' RACE reads with MiXCR. The table includes tens of thousands of distinct CDR3 sequences, 7.3% detected once. Trimming removed 7 bases from V and 7 bases from J; junction bases left unmatched: 6. Germline V gene sequence: CDR1 DFQATT, CDR2 SNEGSKA (reference sequence). The CDR3 totals 13 residues. This clonotype was detected ten times or more. Antigen unknown. The genes are TRBV20-1 and TRBJ2-1; TRBD2 matches at 11 bases. The material was CD8+ T cells sorted from PBMCs, obtained about 10 days after the first yellow fever vaccination. The sequence came from a man aged 18 to 29 who received the YFV17D yellow fever vaccine. The CDR3 loop is CSVRRLAGNEQFF. In DNA, the CDR3 is TGCAGTGTCCGCCGACTAGCGGGGAATGAGCAGTTCTTC.